The sequence of this T cell receptor beta chain was determined in a study of vaccination and CD4 T cells after COVID-19. Study-level information: Of the convalescent patients, who were SARS-CoV-2 positive by nasal swab PCR, under ten had mild and one severe disease. Three convalescent patients gave samples at day 14 post-vaccination, and they were sampled again at days 161 to 241 post-vaccination. Convalescent donors totaled six males and four females, including two who were Hispanic.

The CDR3 runs 14 residues. Trimming pared 3 bases from V and 2 bases from J, leaving 12 bases between. Per germline, CDR1 SGHRS and CDR2 YFSETQ. This clonotype appeared once. The time point is: late sampling 161 to 241 days after vaccination in three convalescent patients. TCRdb processed the PCR reads anew with MiXCR; each CDR3 protein has one entry. This sample carries around 37,000 distinct CDR3 sequences, about 35% of them seen once, and the ten largest clones take 5.8%. This TCR derives from a human donor who had recovered from COVID-19. This chain links TRBV5-1 with TRBJ2-7; D gene uncertain. Sequenced here: CD4+ T cells from blood, sampled about 7 months after SARS-CoV-2 vaccination. CDR3 coding DNA: TGCGCCAGCAGCTCCACGGCCGGTACCTACGAGCAGTACTTC. Its protein product is CASSSTAGTYEQYF.